The text below deals with one T cell receptor (beta chain). Repertoires were generated with immunoSEQ multiplex PCR, while TCRdb's copy carries only in-frame clones and drops some. The repertoire holds hundreds of thousands of clones, with roughly 86% as singletons. Trimming removed 3 bases at V and 1 base at J, with 9 bases between. CDR3 length equals 14 residues. Germline loops: CDR1 ENHRY, CDR2 SYGVKD. The data were taken from a study of shared T cell receptors in the human thymus. The same specimen was also included in a second study, on human thymus T cells.

This clonotype originated in a boy less than two years old with a congenital heart defect. Sequenced material: thymocytes. This sequence joins TRBV10-3 and TRBJ1-1; D unresolved. Written as DNA, the CDR3 is TGTGCCATCAGTGACTTCGACTCGAACACTGAAGCTTTCTTT. Its translation is CAISDFDSNTEAFF.